These T cell receptor beta chains were read from a single sample in a study of cytomegalovirus exposure and HLA in healthy donors. This table comes from immunoSEQ multiplex PCR, and its TCRdb copy is limited to in-frame clones, with some not included. Of roughly 100,000 clones listed, about 70% were seen once; the top ten hold roughly 3%. The sample consisted of PBMCs. All receptors derive from a man younger than 45 in good health and CMV-seronegative. The CDR3 runs from the conserved cysteine through the conserved F or W. A D gene is named only where the DNA matches it firmly. Expanded clones are given a class, and other clones once, few, many or no size at all.

clone_size: NA; v_call: TRBV29-1; d_call: TRBD1; j_call: TRBJ2-1; cdr3_aa: CSVSNRGQGNEQFF; cdr3_nt: TGCAGCGTCAGTAACAGGGGGCAGGGAAATGAGCAGTTCTTC
clone_size: NA; v_call: TRBV28; d_call: TRBD1; j_call: TRBJ1-2; cdr3_aa: CASSLGRTGGGGYTF; cdr3_nt: TGTGCCAGCAGTTTAGGACGGACAGGGGGAGGGGGCTACACCTTC
clone_size: NA; v_call: TRBV2; d_call: NA; j_call: TRBJ1-5; cdr3_aa: CASSSVQGRQPQHF; cdr3_nt: TGTGCCAGCAGTTCCGTACAGGGCCGTCAGCCCCAGCATTTT
clone_size: once; v_call: TRBV9; d_call: NA; j_call: TRBJ2-5; cdr3_aa: CASSEGERETQYF; cdr3_nt: TGTGCCAGCAGCGAAGGTGAGCGGGAGACCCAGTACTTC
clone_size: NA; v_call: TRBV28; d_call: NA; j_call: TRBJ2-7; cdr3_aa: CASSQDSPTYEQYF; cdr3_nt: TGTGCCAGCAGTCAGGACAGTCCGACCTACGAGCAGTACTTC
clone_size: NA; v_call: TRBV6-6; d_call: NA; j_call: TRBJ1-5; cdr3_aa: CASSYTAEGYQPQHF; cdr3_nt: TGTGCCAGCAGTTACACCGCAGAGGGTTACCAGCCCCAGCATTTT
clone_size: NA; v_call: TRBV29-1; d_call: TRBD1; j_call: TRBJ1-1; cdr3_aa: CSVRFGQGIAAEAFF; cdr3_nt: TGCAGCGTTCGTTTTGGACAGGGGATCGCGGCTGAAGCTTTCTTT
clone_size: NA; v_call: TRBV7-2; d_call: TRBD1; j_call: TRBJ1-1; cdr3_aa: CASSSHRGLDTEAFF; cdr3_nt: TGTGCCAGCAGCTCCCACAGGGGATTGGACACTGAAGCTTTCTTT
clone_size: once; v_call: TRBV7-2; d_call: NA; j_call: TRBJ2-2; cdr3_aa: CASSKRGSWANTGELFF; cdr3_nt: TGTGCCAGCAGCAAACGTGGGAGTTGGGCGAACACCGGGGAGCTGTTTTTT
clone_size: NA; v_call: TRBV27; d_call: NA; j_call: TRBJ1-1; cdr3_aa: CASSEGTHTEAFF; cdr3_nt: TGTGCCAGCAGTGAGGGTACCCACACTGAAGCTTTCTTT
clone_size: NA; v_call: TRBV6-6; d_call: TRBD2; j_call: TRBJ2-3; cdr3_aa: CASSYSVAGGPVTQYF; cdr3_nt: TGTGCCAGCAGTTACTCGGTAGCGGGAGGGCCAGTTACGCAGTATTTT
clone_size: NA; v_call: TRBV28; d_call: NA; j_call: TRBJ1-1; cdr3_aa: CASSLDRDFEAFF; cdr3_nt: TGTGCCAGCAGTTTAGATCGCGATTTTGAAGCTTTCTTT
clone_size: few; v_call: TRBV4-3; d_call: TRBD1; j_call: TRBJ1-4; cdr3_aa: CASSRQGSLEKLFF; cdr3_nt: TGCGCCAGCAGCCGACAGGGATCGCTTGAAAAACTGTTTTTT
clone_size: NA; v_call: TRBV7-2; d_call: NA; j_call: TRBJ2-7; cdr3_aa: CASSLSPAVSSYEQYF; cdr3_nt: TGTGCCAGCAGCTTATCTCCGGCGGTGAGCTCCTACGAGCAGTACTTC
clone_size: few; v_call: TRBV27; d_call: TRBD1; j_call: TRBJ2-7; cdr3_aa: CASRGRTGGSYEQYF; cdr3_nt: TGTGCCAGCAGGGGTAGGACAGGGGGCTCCTACGAGCAGTACTTC
clone_size: NA; v_call: TRBV19; d_call: TRBD1; j_call: TRBJ1-3; cdr3_aa: CASSGGTALRFSSGNTIYF; cdr3_nt: TGTGCCAGTAGTGGGGGGACAGCCTTAAGATTCAGCTCTGGAAACACCATATATTTT
clone_size: few; v_call: TRBV7-9; d_call: TRBD2; j_call: TRBJ2-5; cdr3_aa: CASSLGAGGPKETQYF; cdr3_nt: TGTGCCAGCAGCTTAGGGGCGGGAGGGCCGAAAGAGACCCAGTACTTC
clone_size: NA; v_call: TRBV19; d_call: TRBD1; j_call: TRBJ1-5; cdr3_aa: CASSQDRSINQPQHF; cdr3_nt: TGTGCCAGTAGTCAGGACAGGTCGATCAATCAGCCCCAGCATTTT
clone_size: NA; v_call: TRBV11-2; d_call: NA; j_call: TRBJ2-5; cdr3_aa: CASSLNRGTQETQYF; cdr3_nt: TGTGCCAGCAGCTTAAACCGCGGGACGCAAGAGACCCAGTACTTC
clone_size: NA; v_call: TRBV6-6; d_call: NA; j_call: TRBJ1-1; cdr3_aa: CASSTSGQGSDTEAFF; cdr3_nt: TGTGCCAGCAGTACCTCCGGGCAGGGGTCGGACACTGAAGCTTTCTTT
clone_size: NA; v_call: TRBV7-9; d_call: TRBD2; j_call: TRBJ2-6; cdr3_aa: CASSSTSGSHSGANVLTF; cdr3_nt: TGTGCCAGCAGCTCGACTAGCGGTTCCCACTCTGGGGCCAACGTCCTGACTTTC
clone_size: NA; v_call: TRBV5-6; d_call: TRBD1; j_call: TRBJ1-3; cdr3_aa: CASSFRDSAYSGNTIYF; cdr3_nt: TGTGCCAGCAGCTTCCGGGACAGCGCTTACTCTGGAAACACCATATATTTT
clone_size: NA; v_call: TRBV7-2; d_call: TRBD1; j_call: TRBJ2-7; cdr3_aa: CASSFVPTGNHEQYF; cdr3_nt: TGTGCCAGCAGCTTTGTCCCGACAGGGAACCACGAGCAGTACTTC
clone_size: NA; v_call: TRBV9; d_call: NA; j_call: TRBJ1-1; cdr3_aa: CASSARDGADTEAFF; cdr3_nt: TGTGCCAGCAGCGCGAGAGATGGGGCTGACACTGAAGCTTTCTTT
clone_size: NA; v_call: TRBV7-2; d_call: NA; j_call: TRBJ2-5; cdr3_aa: CASSLMGREETQYF; cdr3_nt: TGTGCCAGCAGCTTAATGGGCCGAGAAGAGACCCAGTACTTC
clone_size: NA; v_call: TRBV9; d_call: NA; j_call: TRBJ2-3; cdr3_aa: CASSVEPHTDTQYF; cdr3_nt: TGTGCCAGCAGCGTAGAGCCCCACACAGATACGCAGTATTTT
clone_size: NA; v_call: TRBV15; d_call: TRBD1; j_call: TRBJ1-2; cdr3_aa: CATSRHGQAGGYTF; cdr3_nt: TGTGCCACCAGCAGACACGGACAGGCGGGAGGCTACACCTTC
clone_size: NA; v_call: TRBV10-1; d_call: TRBD2; j_call: TRBJ2-3; cdr3_aa: CASSERLTSGASTDTQYF; cdr3_nt: TGCGCCAGCAGTGAGAGGTTGACTAGCGGGGCTAGCACAGATACGCAGTATTTT
clone_size: NA; v_call: TRBV5-6; d_call: NA; j_call: TRBJ2-3; cdr3_aa: CASSLSPSPDTQYF; cdr3_nt: TGTGCCAGCAGCTTGTCGCCTAGTCCAGATACGCAGTATTTT
clone_size: few; v_call: TRBV5-1; d_call: NA; j_call: TRBJ2-5; cdr3_aa: CASSPGQGETQYF; cdr3_nt: TGCGCCAGCAGCCCAGGCCAGGGCGAGACCCAGTACTTC
clone_size: few; v_call: TRBV4-3; d_call: NA; j_call: TRBJ1-1; cdr3_aa: CASSPGGSARTEAFF; cdr3_nt: TGCGCCAGCAGCCCTGGAGGCAGCGCCCGCACTGAAGCTTTCTTT
clone_size: NA; v_call: TRBV27; d_call: NA; j_call: TRBJ1-4; cdr3_aa: CASSPQDGRGEKLFF; cdr3_nt: TGTGCCAGCAGTCCCCAAGACGGGAGGGGCGAAAAACTGTTTTTT
clone_size: NA; v_call: TRBV7-8; d_call: NA; j_call: TRBJ1-5; cdr3_aa: CASSSDSTLSNQPQHF; cdr3_nt: TGTGCCAGCAGCTCAGACAGCACCCTTAGCAATCAGCCCCAGCATTTT
clone_size: NA; v_call: TRBV18; d_call: NA; j_call: TRBJ1-1; cdr3_aa: CASSRWEWDTEAFF; cdr3_nt: TGTGCCAGCTCAAGGTGGGAGTGGGACACTGAAGCTTTCTTT
clone_size: NA; v_call: TRBV11-2; d_call: NA; j_call: TRBJ2-1; cdr3_aa: CASSLVRTKYNEQFF; cdr3_nt: TGTGCCAGCAGCTTAGTGCGAACTAAGTACAATGAGCAGTTCTTC